The following is a TCR beta chain sequence with its context. Its antigen remains unidentified. The data were taken from a study of shared clonotypes between healthy human individuals. CD8 cells regarded as naive lacked CD45RO, were positively chosen for CCR7, and omitted terminally differentiated effector memory CD45RA+ cells. The genomic DNA of each subset was split evenly across several immunoSEQ plates. In the original analysis: ImmunoSEQ gave junction-only sequences without quality scores, so filtering differed. Sequenced by immunoSEQ multiplex PCR; TCRdb stores in-frame clones only, minus some. V and J calls plus clone size are reproduced from that table; the DNA served to infer D and trimming. The table has 2 million to 2.5 million clones, more than 85% seen once. CDR1 and CDR2 (germline): SGHRS, YFSETQ. V was cut by 0 bases and J by 2 bases, with 11 bases left in between. CDR3 size: 15 residues.

Overall study findings and caveats: Clonotypes that were shared across a handful of donors made up around 5% of naive CD4 clonotypes. Non-shared clonotypes had lower generation probabilities than those shared by all four donors.

The sequencing sample was made of naive CD8+ T cells from PBMCs. This chain joins TRBV5-1 and TRBJ1-2, with D unclear. The sequence was collected from a man aged 18 to 30 in good health. Some clones in this sample may be carry-over from other donors' samples. The CDR3 DNA sequence: TGCGCCAGCAGCTTGGCCGAGGGATCCAACTATGGCTACACCTTC. It is translated as CASSLAEGSNYGYTF.